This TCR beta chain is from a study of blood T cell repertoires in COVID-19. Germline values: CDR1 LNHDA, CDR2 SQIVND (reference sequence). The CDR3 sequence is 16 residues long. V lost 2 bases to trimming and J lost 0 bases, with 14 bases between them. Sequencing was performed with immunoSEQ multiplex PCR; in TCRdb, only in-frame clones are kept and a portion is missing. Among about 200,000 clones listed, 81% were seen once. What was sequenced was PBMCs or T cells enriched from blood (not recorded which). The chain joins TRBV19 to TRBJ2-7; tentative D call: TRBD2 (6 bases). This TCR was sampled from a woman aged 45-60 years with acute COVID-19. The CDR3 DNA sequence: TGTGCCAGTAGTATAATTTCAGGCGGGGCCTCCTACGAGCAGTACTTC. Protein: CASSIISGGASYEQYF.